The rows below give T cell receptor beta chains drawn from one sample of a study of blood T cell repertoires in COVID-19. Profiled with immunoSEQ multiplex PCR; TCRdb holds only in-frame clones, not every one. The sample contains about 72,000 clones, about nine tenths of which appear only once. Specimen: peripheral blood. The receptors were gathered from a man aged 30 to 39 with acute or convalescent COVID-19. Both conserved end residues are part of each CDR3. A D gene is named only where the DNA matches it firmly. The size entry is marked missing in some rows and otherwise reads once, few, many or a size class.

size	V	J	D	CDR3	DNA
.	TRBV5-5	TRBJ1-3	TRBD1	CASSWTGNSGNTIYF	TGTGCCAGCAGCTGGACAGGGAACTCTGGAAACACCATATATTTT
once	TRBV4-1	TRBJ2-7	TRBD2	CASSRLAETYEQYF	TGCGCCAGCAGCCGACTAGCGGAAACCTACGAGCAGTACTTC
.	TRBV30	TRBJ1-4	.	CAWSPGGSRKLFF	TGTGCCTGGAGCCCGGGGGGAAGTAGAAAACTGTTTTTT
.	TRBV4-1	TRBJ2-7	TRBD1	CASSQVGQVKYEQYF	TGCGCCAGCAGCCAAGTGGGACAGGTAAAATACGAGCAGTACTTC
once	TRBV7-9	TRBJ2-5	.	CASSSDPGARWETQYF	TGTGCCAGCAGTTCAGATCCAGGGGCTCGGTGGGAGACCCAGTACTTC
.	TRBV6-5	TRBJ2-7	.	CASSSRRQISYEQYF	TGTGCCAGCAGTTCCCGACGACAGATCTCCTACGAGCAGTACTTC
.	TRBV18	TRBJ2-1	.	CASSREVNEQFF	TGTGCCAGCTCACGGGAGGTGAATGAGCAGTTCTTC
once	TRBV7-8	TRBJ1-1	TRBD1	CASSAQGANTEAFF	TGTGCCAGCAGCGCACAGGGGGCGAACACTGAAGCTTTCTTT
.	TRBV4-1	TRBJ2-7	.	CASSYDAANLYEQYF	TGCGCCAGCAGCTACGACGCGGCCAACCTATACGAGCAGTACTTC
.	TRBV28	TRBJ2-5	TRBD1	CASSSGTGLYQETQYF	TGTGCCAGCAGTTCTGGGACAGGGCTGTACCAAGAGACCCAGTACTTC
.	TRBV4-2	TRBJ1-5	.	CASSQDPDKFYQPQHF	TGTGCCAGCAGCCAAGACCCGGACAAATTTTATCAGCCCCAGCATTTT
.	TRBV10-3	TRBJ2-7	.	CAIRRPKGGSYEQYF	TGTGCCATCAGAAGACCTAAAGGAGGGTCCTACGAGCAGTACTTC
.	TRBV11-2	TRBJ2-1	TRBD2	CASSQTSGDNEQFF	TGTGCCAGCAGCCAAACTAGCGGGGACAATGAGCAGTTCTTC
.	TRBV18	TRBJ2-5	TRBD2	CASSPSTGGRKGETQYF	TGTGCCAGCTCACCCTCCACTGGCGGGAGAAAAGGAGAGACCCAGTACTTC
.	TRBV2	TRBJ2-4	.	CASRGTFGAKNIQYF	TGTGCCAGCAGAGGGACATTTGGGGCCAAAAACATTCAGTACTTC
.	TRBV19	TRBJ2-5	.	CATSPGNEETQYF	TGTGCCACCAGTCCGGGGAATGAAGAGACCCAGTACTTC
once	TRBV7-9	TRBJ1-5	TRBD1	CASSFGPGQGNQPQHF	TGTGCCAGCAGCTTTGGACCGGGACAGGGCAATCAGCCCCAGCATTTT
.	TRBV5-1	TRBJ1-1	.	CASSFGGRTEAFF	TGCGCCAGCAGTTTCGGCGGGAGGACTGAAGCTTTCTTT
once	TRBV7-2	TRBJ2-2	.	CASRQNNQATGELFF	TGTGCCAGCAGGCAGAACAACCAGGCTACCGGGGAGCTGTTTTTT
medium-sized	TRBV28	TRBJ2-1	.	CASTREISYNEQFF	TGTGCCAGCACACGGGAAATCTCCTACAATGAGCAGTTCTTC
.	TRBV3-1/TRBV3-2	TRBJ2-1	.	CASSQDPVRVLGYNEQFF	TGTGCCAGCAGCCAAGATCCTGTGAGGGTCCTGGGGTACAATGAGCAGTTCTTC
.	TRBV9	TRBJ2-7	TRBD2	CASSVGSGRAYEQYF	TGTGCCAGCAGCGTAGGAAGCGGGAGGGCTTACGAGCAGTACTTC
.	TRBV7-2	TRBJ1-1	TRBD1	CASSPKGTAMNTEAFF	TGTGCCAGCAGCCCTAAGGGGACAGCCATGAACACTGAAGCTTTCTTT
.	TRBV25-1	TRBJ2-7	.	CASRPSTTPGEQYF	TGTGCCAGCAGACCATCCACCACTCCTGGCGAGCAGTACTTC
.	TRBV4-3	TRBJ2-7	TRBD2	CASSQESGRSYEQYF	TGCGCCAGCAGCCAAGAAAGCGGGAGATCCTACGAGCAGTACTTC
.	TRBV25-1	TRBJ1-1	.	CASRQFDTEAFF	TGTGCCAGCAGACAGTTTGACACTGAAGCTTTCTTT
.	TRBV7-2	TRBJ1-3	.	CASSLSSGSGNTIYF	TGTGCCAGCAGCTTAAGCTCAGGCTCTGGAAACACCATATATTTT
.	TRBV24-1	TRBJ2-2	.	CATSGSWGVTGELFF	TGTGCCACCAGTGGCTCCTGGGGGGTCACCGGGGAGCTGTTTTTT
.	TRBV19	TRBJ2-3	TRBD2	CASSATSGRTDTQYF	TGTGCCAGTAGTGCGACTAGCGGGCGCACAGATACGCAGTATTTT
.	TRBV24-1	TRBJ2-5	TRBD2	CATSDFEGGRKTQYF	TGTGCCACCAGTGATTTTGAGGGAGGGCGGAAGACCCAGTACTTC
.	TRBV24-1	TRBJ2-2	TRBD2	CATSDSGRRTGELFF	TGTGCCACCAGTGATAGCGGGAGAAGGACCGGGGAGCTGTTTTTT
.	TRBV28	TRBJ1-5	TRBD1	CASSPRGQVPLPQHF	TGTGCCAGTTCCCCTCGCGGACAGGTCCCCCTCCCCCAGCATTTT
.	TRBV11-2	TRBJ2-2	TRBD2	CASSLDRGLYTGELFF	TGTGCCAGCAGCTTAGATCGGGGACTATACACCGGGGAGCTGTTTTTT
.	TRBV4-3	TRBJ2-7	.	CASSPTQGSYEQYF	TGCGCCAGCAGCCCGACGCAGGGGTCCTACGAGCAGTACTTT
.	TRBV4-1	TRBJ2-7	TRBD2	CASSQTAWTSFSETTYEQYF	TGCGCCAGCAGCCAAACCGCTTGGACTAGCTTCTCGGAAACTACTTACGAGCAGTACTTC
.	TRBV2	TRBJ2-1	TRBD2	CASSGLAGGEQFF	TGTGCCAGCAGTGGACTAGCGGGAGGGGAGCAGTTCTTC
.	TRBV6-5	TRBJ2-7	TRBD1	CASRDGTGSSYEQYF	TGTGCCAGCCGGGATGGGACAGGATCATCCTACGAGCAGTACTTC
.	TRBV12-1	TRBJ2-7	.	CASSLQYEQYF	TGTGCCAGCAGCCTCCAGTACGAGCAGTACTTC
.	TRBV12-3/TRBV12-4	TRBJ1-1	.	CATSGGTEAFF	TGTGCCACCTCCGGGGGGACTGAAGCTTTCTTT
.	TRBV5-6	TRBJ2-1	.	CASSFSENEQFF	TGTGCCAGCAGCTTTTCGGAGAATGAGCAGTTCTTC
.	TRBV27	TRBJ2-7	TRBD2	CASTPTSGRFYEQYF	TGTGCCAGCACCCCAACTAGCGGGAGGTTTTACGAGCAGTACTTC
.	TRBV12-3/TRBV12-4	TRBJ2-3	.	CASSFLTDTQYF	TGTGCCAGCAGTTTCCTCACAGATACGCAGTATTTT
.	TRBV28	TRBJ1-1	.	CASRTPGLNTEAFF	TGTGCCAGCCGCACCCCGGGACTCAACACTGAAGCTTTCTTT
once	TRBV27	TRBJ2-5	TRBD2	CASSLRGVQETQYF	TGTGCCAGCAGTTTACGGGGGGTACAAGAGACCCAGTACTTC
.	TRBV28	TRBJ1-2	.	CASSPAGPQEYGYTF	TGTGCCAGCTCGCCCGCTGGGCCGCAAGAATATGGCTACACCTTC
.	TRBV6-6	TRBJ1-3	.	CATNPGGRSGNTIYF	TGTGCCACCAACCCCGGGGGGCGCTCTGGAAACACCATATATTTT
.	TRBV18	TRBJ2-5	.	CASSPGRDGTQYF	TGTGCCAGCTCACCAGGGCGCGACGGGACCCAGTACTTC
.	TRBV28	TRBJ2-3	TRBD1	CASAGQGPDTQYF	TGTGCCAGCGCGGGACAGGGCCCAGATACGCAGTATTTT